Listed below are T cell receptor beta chains from one sample, sequenced in a study of beta chain features in type 1 diabetes. Produced via immunoSEQ multiplex PCR; TCRdb's table is partial and in-frame only. The sample comprises fewer than 550,000 clones, 11% of which are singletons, and 0.045% to 0.05% rests with the top ten. Sequences were obtained from naive CD4+ T cells from blood. Every receptor here comes from a woman under 30 in good health. Both conserved end residues are part of each CDR3. Each record gives: J gene, D gene, V gene, clone size, CDR3 DNA, CDR3 protein. D genes are given only for firm matches. Some rows have no size entry. The others give once, few or many, or a class for an expanded clone.

>TRBJ2-1|TRBD1|TRBV7-9|-
TGTGCCAGCAGTATTACCGGGACAGTATCCTACAATGAGCAGTTCTTC
CASSITGTVSYNEQFF
>TRBJ2-3|-|TRBV29-1|few
TGCAGCGGCGATCGATGGGGGCAGGACACAGATACGCAGTATTTT
CSGDRWGQDTDTQYF
>TRBJ2-5|TRBD2|TRBV9|-
TGTGCCAGCAGCGTAGACCCCCGGGGGGGGGAGACCCAGTACTTC
CASSVDPRGGETQYF
>TRBJ2-5|-|TRBV11-3|few
TGTGCCAGCAGTTATAGACAGCTCCAAGAGACCCAGTACTTC
CASSYRQLQETQYF
>TRBJ2-1|-|TRBV7-9|-
TGTGCCAGCAGCTTATACAGGAGCTCCTACAATGAGCAGTTCTTC
CASSLYRSSYNEQFF
>TRBJ2-6|TRBD1|TRBV9|-
TGTCCCGCGCCAGGGGGCTCTGGGGCCAACGTCCTGACTTTC
CPAPGGSGANVLTF
>TRBJ2-2|-|TRBV7-3|-
TGTGCCAGCAGCTCCCCGGCGGGGGAGCTGTTTTTT
CASSSPAGELFF
>TRBJ2-3|TRBD2|TRBV7-2|few
TGTGCCAGCAGCCGAGTAGCGGGGGCCCTCACAGATACGCAGTATTTT
CASSRVAGALTDTQYF
>TRBJ2-4|TRBD1|TRBV5-4|-
TGTGCCAGCAGTGATGGGACAGTTAGAGCCAAAAACATTCAGTACTTC
CASSDGTVRAKNIQYF
>TRBJ1-2|-|TRBV7-8|-
TGTGCCAGCAGCTCGCGGGCCAACTATGGCTACACCTTC
CASSSRANYGYTF
>TRBJ1-2|-|TRBV18|-
TGTGCCAGCTCACCCTTCGCTGGGACAATCAATAACTATGGCTACACCTTC
CASSPFAGTINNYGYTF
>TRBJ2-5|-|TRBV9|-
TGTGCCAGCAGCGTAACCGGGACCTCTGAGACCCAGTACTTC
CASSVTGTSETQYF
>TRBJ2-7|TRBD2|TRBV5-1|few
TGCGCCAGCAGCTTGGAGGGACTAGCGGGAGACGAGCAGTACTTC
CASSLEGLAGDEQYF
>TRBJ2-7|-|TRBV19|few
TGTGCCAGTAGTATCTCACCGACCTTTAGCGAGCAGTACTTC
CASSISPTFSEQYF
>TRBJ1-5|-|TRBV4-3|-
TGCGCCAGCAGCCAAATCCGGGGTGCCAATCAGCCCCAGCATTTT
CASSQIRGANQPQHF
>TRBJ2-1|-|TRBV2|few
TGTGCCAGCAGGGGGTCCGGTTACAATGAGCAGTTCTTC
CASRGSGYNEQFF
>TRBJ1-2|-|TRBV15|few
TGTGCCACCAGCAGAGGAGGGAGCGGGAACACTATGGGGTATGGCTACACCTTC
CATSRGGSGNTMGYGYTF
>TRBJ2-1|-|TRBV6-6|-
TGTGCCAGCAGTTACTCGAGATCTGATGAGCAGTTCTTC
CASSYSRSDEQFF
>TRBJ1-1|TRBD1|TRBV9|-
TGTGCCAGCAGCGAGCCGGGACAGGGGGCTGAAGCTTTCTTT
CASSEPGQGAEAFF
>TRBJ2-7|-|TRBV27|-
TGTGCCAGCAGTTCAGTGGGAGGCTCCTACGAGCAGTACTTC
CASSSVGGSYEQYF
>TRBJ2-5|TRBD1|TRBV12-5|few
TGTGCTAGTGGTCCGGGGACAGATGAGACCCAGTACTTC
CASGPGTDETQYF
>TRBJ2-3|TRBD1|TRBV7-9|-
TGTGCCAGCAGCGACAGGGCGACAGATACGCAGTATTTT
CASSDRATDTQYF
>TRBJ2-1|-|TRBV7-2|-
TGTGCCAGCAGCTTAGAGAGGGCTGATGAGCAGTTCTTC
CASSLERADEQFF
>TRBJ2-5|TRBD2|TRBV29-1|few
TGCAGCGTCGCACTAGCGGGAGGGCGTGAGACCCAGTACTTC
CSVALAGGRETQYF
>TRBJ1-4|-|TRBV6-5|-
TGTGCCAGCCGACCCTGGACTGAAGAGGAAAAACTGTTTTTT
CASRPWTEEEKLFF
>TRBJ2-5|-|TRBV15|few
TGTGCCACCAGCAGGGCAGGGGAAGACAGAGAGACCCAGTACTTC
CATSRAGEDRETQYF
>TRBJ2-1|TRBD2|TRBV18|-
TGTGCCAGCTCGCTCCTAGCGGGAGAAGGTGGGGATGAGCAGTTCTTC
CASSLLAGEGGDEQFF
>TRBJ2-1|-|TRBV11-1|-
TGTGCCAGCAGCTTGACGTTAAGGGGAAATGAGCAGTTCTTC
CASSLTLRGNEQFF
>TRBJ1-3|-|TRBV7-2|-
TGTGCCAGCAGCCCCCTCTCTGGAAACACCATATATTTT
CASSPLSGNTIYF
>TRBJ2-5|-|TRBV4-2|-
TGTGCCAGCAGCCCGAGCGACGGAAACCAAGAGACCCAGTACTTC
CASSPSDGNQETQYF
>TRBJ1-2|-|TRBV12-2|-
TGTGCAAGTCTCCTGGACGGGGACAGGGCATGCTACACCTTC
CASLLDGDRACYTF
>TRBJ1-1|-|TRBV4-3|few
TGCGCCAGCAGCCAAGATAACACTGAAGCTTTCTTT
CASSQDNTEAFF
>TRBJ1-6|TRBD1|TRBV7-9|few
TGTGACAGCAGCTTAGCGCTAGGGACAGTATACAGATCACCCCTCCACTTT
CDSSLALGTVYRSPLHF
>TRBJ1-3|-|TRBV29-1|-
TGCAGCGCCCTAACAGGGACCAGCTCTGGAAACACCATATATTTT
CSALTGTSSGNTIYF
>TRBJ2-2|-|TRBV25-1|-
TGTGCCAGGAAGACCTTCAGGGAGGACGGGGAGCTGTTTTTT
CARKTFREDGELFF
>TRBJ2-1|-|TRBV5-6|few
TGTGCCAGCAGCCCCCAAACACTGTTAACCCACAATGAGCAGTTCTTC
CASSPQTLLTHNEQFF
>TRBJ1-2|TRBD1|TRBV7-9|few
TGTGCCAGCAGCTTGACAGGGGCGAACTATGGCTACACCTTC
CASSLTGANYGYTF
>TRBJ2-7|-|TRBV30|-
TGTGCCTGGAGTGTGGGCGGGATACGCTCCTACGAGCAGTACTTC
CAWSVGGIRSYEQYF
>TRBJ2-5|-|TRBV2|-
TGTGCCAGCAGTGAATCGAAGACCCAGTACTTC
CASSESKTQYF
>TRBJ2-1|-|TRBV28|-
TGTGCCAGCGGGGGGGCTCTCAATGAGCAGTTCTTC
CASGGALNEQFF
>TRBJ2-5|-|TRBV25-1|few
TGTGCCAGCACCTCAGCCGGCAAAGAGACCCAGTACTTC
CASTSAGKETQYF
>TRBJ2-2|-|TRBV6-5|few
TGTGCCAGTATGGGGACCGGGGAGCTGTTTTTT
CASMGTGELFF
>TRBJ2-5|-|TRBV19|-
TGTGCCAGTAGTAAACAAGAGACCCAGTACTTC
CASSKQETQYF
>TRBJ1-1|TRBD1|TRBV29-1|few
TGCAGCGTTAAAAGACAGGGGGAGAAGGTTGAAGCTTTCTTT
CSVKRQGEKVEAFF
>TRBJ1-2|-|TRBV2|-
TGTGCCAGCAGTGTCGATGGTCACCGCTACACCTTC
CASSVDGHRYTF
>TRBJ1-2|-|TRBV6-5|few
TGTGCCAGCAGTTACAGGGGTTCTTTCCAATATGGCTACACCTTC
CASSYRGSFQYGYTF
>TRBJ2-5|TRBD2|TRBV7-2|few
TGTGCCAGCAGCTTAAAGACTAGCGGGGCCCTCCACGTAGGGACCCAGTACTTC
CASSLKTSGALHVGTQYF
>TRBJ1-2|-|TRBV7-2|few
TGTGCCAGCAGCTTTCTTTTCGACCCTCTCTATGGCTACACCTTC
CASSFLFDPLYGYTF
>TRBJ2-4|-|TRBV18|-
TGTGCCAGCTCACCACCTGTCAGGGAGGACAAAAACATTCAGTACTTC
CASSPPVREDKNIQYF
>TRBJ1-2|-|TRBV5-6|few
TGTGCCAGCAGCTTGGACAAGTATGGCTACACCTTC
CASSLDKYGYTF
>TRBJ2-5|TRBD2|TRBV7-2|-
TGTGCCAGCAGCCCTGGCCCTAGCGGGCAAGAGACCCAGTACTTC
CASSPGPSGQETQYF
>TRBJ2-7|-|TRBV19|-
TGTGCCAGTAGCTCCCCTCGCGAGCAGTACTTC
CASSSPREQYF
>TRBJ2-3|-|TRBV6-6|few
TGTGCCAGCAGTTATGGAGGGGGCGCTGGCACAGATACGCAGTATTTT
CASSYGGGAGTDTQYF
>TRBJ1-5|TRBD1|TRBV28|-
TGTGCCAGCAGGGCCGGACAGGGAGGTCAGCCCCAGCATTTT
CASRAGQGGQPQHF
>TRBJ2-1|-|TRBV7-2|few
TGTGCCAGCAGCCTCACACTGAATGAGCAGTTCTTC
CASSLTLNEQFF
>TRBJ1-5|-|TRBV7-2|-
TGTGCCAGCAGCTTTGCGGGCGCGGGCAATCAGCCCCAGCATTTT
CASSFAGAGNQPQHF
>TRBJ2-7|-|TRBV10-3|-
TGTGCCAGCCGCGAGGACTTCAGCTCCTACGAGCAGTACTTC
CASREDFSSYEQYF
>TRBJ2-1|-|TRBV5-1|-
TGCGCCAGCACCCCAAAGGGGGGCTCCTACAATGAGCAGTTCTTC
CASTPKGGSYNEQFF
>TRBJ2-3|-|TRBV29-1|-
TGCAGCTCAACTAGCACAGATACGCAGTATTTT
CSSTSTDTQYF
>TRBJ1-4|-|TRBV29-1|-
TGCAGCGTTGGGTCTGTAGGGGTTAATGAAAAACTGTTTTTT
CSVGSVGVNEKLFF